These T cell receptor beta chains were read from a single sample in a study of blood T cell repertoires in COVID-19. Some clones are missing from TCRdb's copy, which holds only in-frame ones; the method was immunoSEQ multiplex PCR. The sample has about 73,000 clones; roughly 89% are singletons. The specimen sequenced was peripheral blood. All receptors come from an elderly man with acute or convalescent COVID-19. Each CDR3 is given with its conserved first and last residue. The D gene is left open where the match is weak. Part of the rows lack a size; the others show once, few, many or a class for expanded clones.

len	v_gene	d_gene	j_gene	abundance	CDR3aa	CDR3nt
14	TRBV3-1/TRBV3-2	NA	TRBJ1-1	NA	CASSQEGGMTEAFF	TGTGCCAGCAGCCAAGAGGGGGGTATGACTGAAGCTTTCTTT
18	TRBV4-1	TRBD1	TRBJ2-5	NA	CARSQLRTGGRIGETQYF	TGCGCCCGCAGCCAACTCCGGACAGGGGGCAGGATCGGGGAGACCCAGTACTTC
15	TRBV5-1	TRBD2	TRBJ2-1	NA	CASSLVGLAFNEQFF	TGCGCCAGCAGCTTGGTTGGACTAGCGTTCAATGAGCAGTTCTTC
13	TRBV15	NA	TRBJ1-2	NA	CATSRDSLGGYTF	TGTGCCACCAGCAGGGACAGTCTCGGTGGCTACACCTTC
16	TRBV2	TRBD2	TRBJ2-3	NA	CASSDWGGRVTDTQYF	TGTGCCAGCAGTGACTGGGGCGGGAGGGTCACAGATACGCAGTATTTT
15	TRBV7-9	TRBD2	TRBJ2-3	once	CASSRLAGVTDTQYF	TGTGCCAGCAGTAGACTAGCGGGGGTTACAGATACGCAGTATTTT
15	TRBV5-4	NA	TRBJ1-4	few	CASSSKDPAGEKLFF	TGTGCCAGCAGCTCCAAGGACCCCGCGGGTGAAAAACTGTTTTTT
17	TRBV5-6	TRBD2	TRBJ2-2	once	CASSLRTSGTNTGELFF	TGTGCCAGCAGCTTGCGGACTAGCGGGACGAACACCGGGGAGCTGTTTTTT
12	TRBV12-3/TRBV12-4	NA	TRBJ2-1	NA	CASSRDSNEQFF	TGTGCCAGCAGTCGCGACAGTAATGAGCAGTTCTTC
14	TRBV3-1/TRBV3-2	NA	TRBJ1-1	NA	CASSLSQGKTEAFF	TGTGCCAGCAGCCTTTCACAGGGAAAGACTGAAGCTTTCTTT
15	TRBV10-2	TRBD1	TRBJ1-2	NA	CASRQYRGTNYGYTF	TGCGCCAGCAGACAATACAGGGGTACTAACTATGGCTACACCTTC
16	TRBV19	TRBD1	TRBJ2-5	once	CASSTQGQGAQETQYF	TGTGCCAGTAGTACCCAGGGACAGGGGGCGCAGGAGACCCAGTACTTC
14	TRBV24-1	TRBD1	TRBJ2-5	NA	CATSDEDRRETQYF	TGTGCCACCAGTGATGAGGACAGGAGGGAGACCCAGTACTTC
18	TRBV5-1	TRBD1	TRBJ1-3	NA	CASSLEGPGQSSGNTIYF	TGCGCCAGCAGCTTGGAGGGACCGGGACAGAGCTCTGGAAACACCATATATTTT
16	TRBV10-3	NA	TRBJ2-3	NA	CAISDGIPSGTDTQYF	TGTGCCATCAGTGACGGAATTCCTAGCGGCACAGATACGCAGTATTTT
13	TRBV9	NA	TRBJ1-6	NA	CASSSQDNSPLHF	TGTGCCAGCAGCTCTCAGGATAATTCACCCCTCCACTTT
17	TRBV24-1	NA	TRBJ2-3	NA	CATSDPRTGRGTDTQYF	TGTGCCACCAGTGACCCCCGGACAGGGAGGGGTACAGATACGCAGTATTTT
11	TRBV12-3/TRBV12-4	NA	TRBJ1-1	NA	CASSFGQEAFF	TGTGCCAGCAGTTTTGGGCAGGAAGCTTTCTTT
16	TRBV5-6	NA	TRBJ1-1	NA	CASSFYRVQWDTEAFF	TGTGCCAGCAGCTTTTACAGGGTTCAATGGGACACTGAAGCTTTCTTT
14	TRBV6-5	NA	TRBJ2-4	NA	CASRQGGGQNIQYF	TGTGCCAGCAGGCAGGGCGGGGGCCAAAACATTCAGTACTTC
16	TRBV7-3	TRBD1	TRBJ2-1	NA	CASSLSGGQGNNEQFF	TGTGCCAGCAGCTTAAGCGGCGGACAGGGGAACAATGAGCAGTTCTTC
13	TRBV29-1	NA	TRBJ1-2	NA	CSVDPDSVYGYTF	TGCAGCGTTGATCCCGACAGCGTCTATGGCTACACCTTC
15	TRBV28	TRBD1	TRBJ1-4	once	CASSLRTGGYEKLFF	TGTGCCAGCAGTCTCCGTACAGGGGGCTACGAAAAACTGTTTTTT
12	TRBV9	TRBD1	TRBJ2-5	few	CASSTTGGTQYF	TGTGCCAGCAGCACAACAGGGGGGACCCAGTACTTC
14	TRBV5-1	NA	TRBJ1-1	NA	CASSLGQSNTEAFF	TGCGCCAGCAGCTTGGGACAGTCTAACACTGAAGCTTTCTTT
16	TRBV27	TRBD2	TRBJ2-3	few	CASSSPTSGGADTQYF	TGTGCCAGCAGTTCCCCGACTAGCGGGGGTGCAGATACGCAGTATTTT